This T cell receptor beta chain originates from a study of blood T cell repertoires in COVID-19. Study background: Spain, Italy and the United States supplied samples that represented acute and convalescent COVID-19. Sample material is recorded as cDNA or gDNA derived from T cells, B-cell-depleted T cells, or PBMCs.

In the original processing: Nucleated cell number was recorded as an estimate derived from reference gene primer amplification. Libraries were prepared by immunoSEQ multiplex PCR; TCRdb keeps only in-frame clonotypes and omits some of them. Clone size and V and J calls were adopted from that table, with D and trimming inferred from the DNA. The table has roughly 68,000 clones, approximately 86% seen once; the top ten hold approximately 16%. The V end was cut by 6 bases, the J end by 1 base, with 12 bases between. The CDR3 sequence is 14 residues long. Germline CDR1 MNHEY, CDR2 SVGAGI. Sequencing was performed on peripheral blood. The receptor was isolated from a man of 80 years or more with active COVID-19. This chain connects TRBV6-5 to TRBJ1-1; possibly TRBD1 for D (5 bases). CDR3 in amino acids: CASRRGGANTEAFF. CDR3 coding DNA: TGTGCCAGCAGGAGGGGAGGAGCGAACACTGAAGCTTTCTTT.